The 29 T cell receptor beta chains presented below share a single source sample, sequenced in a study of T-cell reconstitution after alpha-beta-depleted transplantation in children. TCRbeta library preparation incorporated unique molecular identifiers. TCRdb passed the PCR reads through MiXCR, listing each CDR3 protein once. The repertoire consists of around 250,000 distinct CDR3 sequences, with 9.9% occurring once and the leading ten covering roughly a tenth. The material sequenced was PBMCs from the stem cell graft donor, taken from the stem cell graft. The receptors were sampled from a human donor who donated a stem cell graft to a child with SCID.

This clonotype came up once. The chain employs TRBV5-1 and TRBJ2-2, with no clear D. Germline lookup yields CDR1 SGHRS and CDR2 YFSETQ. Trimming left V 4 bases short and J 0 bases short, with 10 bases between. CDR3 length: 15 amino acids. CDR3 loop: CASSADGPNTGELFF. The CDR3 nucleotides read TGCGCCAGCAGCGCGGACGGACCGAACACCGGGGAGCTGTTTTTT.

The rearrangement uses TRBV6-5 and TRBJ2-7; 7 positions match TRBD1. V shed 5 bases and J 1 base; nucleotides not matched to a gene: 8. In germline, CDR1 is MNHEY, CDR2 SVGAGI. This CDR3 has 15 residues. CDR3 nucleotides: TGTGCCAGCAGTAGCTCGGGACAGCTTTCCTACGAGCAGTACTTC. It specifies CASSSSGQLSYEQYF.

This clonotype was seen only a few times. The chain links TRBV12-3 or TRBV12-4 to TRBJ2-7; D is unresolved. V shed 1 base and J shed 3 bases, with 4 bases lying between them. The CDR3 has 12 residues. In DNA form, the CDR3 reads TGTGCCAGCAGTTTAGGACTCTACGAGCAGTACTTC. Residues: CASSLGLYEQYF.

This clonotype occurred a few times. The rearrangement joins TRBV12-3 or TRBV12-4 to TRBJ2-3; no clear D. V was clipped by 5 bases and J by 6 bases, with 9 bases between them. CDR3 length equals 12 residues. The CDR3 DNA reads TGTGCCAGCAGTCCATTTGTTGATACGCAGTATTTT. It codes for CASSPFVDTQYF.

The chain recombines TRBV5-1 with TRBJ1-2; 7 bases are a match to TRBD1. Trimming cost V 4 bases and J 4 bases; bases outside gene matches: 10. The CDR3 runs 15 residues. The germline CDR1 and CDR2 sequences are SGHRS and YFSETQ. The CDR3 nucleotides read TGCGCCAGCAGCCCCGGGACAGCTATGGGCTATGGCTACACCTTC. It encodes CASSPGTAMGYGYTF.

This rearrangement joins TRBV9 to TRBJ2-7; tentative D call: TRBD2 (6 bases). The CDR3 extends over 15 amino acids. Germline loops: CDR1 SGDLS, CDR2 YYNGEE. V lost 0 bases and J lost 2, with 12 bases in between. The CDR3 coding sequence is TGTGCCAGCAGCGTAGATGGAGGGTTCCCCTACGAGCAGTACTTC. This gives the protein CASSVDGGFPYEQYF. Supplemented by reference TRBV9 and TRBJ2-7, the full variable domain reads DSGVTQTPKHLITATGQRVTLRCSPRSGDLSVYWYQQSLDQGLQFLIQYYNGEERAKGNILERFSAQQFPDLHSELNLSSLELGDSALYFCASSVDGGFPYEQYFGPGTRLTVT.

The chain employs TRBV5-1 and TRBJ2-1; 12 bases are shared with TRBD2. CDR1 and CDR2 (germline): SGHRS, YFSETQ. J lost 6 bases, V lost 3 bases, and 1 base had no gene match. The CDR3 covers 14 residues. This CDR3 reads CASSSSGGANEQFF. CDR3 nucleotide sequence: TGCGCCAGCAGCTCTAGCGGGGGGGCCAATGAGCAGTTCTTC.

This clonotype showed up just a few times. The chain joins TRBV10-3 to TRBJ1-1; D uncertain. The V and J ends lost 4 bases and 2 bases respectively, with 14 bases between them. Germline V gene sequence: CDR1 ENHRY, CDR2 SYGVKD. The CDR3 consists of 15 residues. This CDR3 is CAISGPRSINTEAFF. The CDR3 DNA follows: TGTGCCATCAGTGGCCCCCGGAGTATCAACACTGAAGCTTTCTTT.

This clonotype showed up just a few times. The chain employs TRBV12-3 or TRBV12-4 and TRBJ2-6, with D perhaps TRBD1 (5 bases). The CDR3 totals 18 residues. The V and J ends lost 6 bases and 0 bases respectively, with 18 bases between them. The CDR3 DNA reads TGTGCCAGCAGCCCCCAGGGCAGAGAGAGCTCTGGGGCCAACGTCCTGACTTTC. Residues: CASSPQGRESSGANVLTF.

This clonotype was counted a few times. The chain couples TRBV29-1 to TRBJ2-7; a weak D match, TRBD1 (5 bases). The CDR3 sequence is 14 residues long. Between the trimmed V and J ends, which lost 2 bases and 2 bases, there was a span of 13 bases. Germline V gene lookup returns CDR1 SQVTM and CDR2 ANQGSEA. The CDR3 region is CSVETQGLPYEQYF. Here the CDR3 DNA reads TGCAGCGTTGAAACCCAGGGTTTACCCTACGAGCAGTACTTC.

The table lists this clonotype with many counts. The chain has TRBV2 and TRBJ2-2, with D unclear. Germline CDR1 is SNHLY and CDR2 is FYNNEI. The length of the CDR3 is 13 residues. V gave up 8 bases and J gave up 0 bases, with 7 bases separating them. The CDR3 is CASRASNTGELFF. The DNA for the CDR3 is TGTGCCAGCCGGGCCTCGAACACCGGGGAGCTGTTTTTT.

A remark on this clonotype: This may be a read error, as it is one base from a much larger clone. The rearrangement joins TRBV12-3 or TRBV12-4 to TRBJ2-5, with 11 bases aligning to TRBD1. J gave up 4 bases and V 6 bases, and 10 bases lay outside the gene matches. The CDR3 consists of 16 residues. The CDR3 coding sequence is TGTGCCAGCAGCTTAACCGGGACAGGGGGGGGAGAGACCCAGTACTTC. The encoded protein is CASSLTGTGGGETQYF.

This clonotype appeared a few times. The chain uses TRBV7-8 and TRBJ2-3; 8 nucleotides align to TRBD2. The CDR3 sequence is 15 residues long. V trimming: 4 bases; J trimming: 0 bases; junction bases outside the gene matches: 3. CDR1 is SGHVS and CDR2 is FQNEAQ in the germline V gene. CDR3 sequence (DNA): TGTGCCAGCAGCTCCGGGGGGGGCAGCACAGATACGCAGTATTTT. Translating gives CASSSGGGSTDTQYF.

This clonotype occurred a few times. The V gene is TRBV20-1, the J gene TRBJ2-1; D is uncertain. The CDR3 runs to 15 residues. The germline V gene has CDR1 DFQATT and CDR2 SNEGSKA (reference sequence). The V end lost 0 bases, the J end lost 0 bases, and 9 bases lay between the germline ends. The CDR3 DNA follows: TGCAGTGCTAGAGAGGACGCATTCTCCTACAATGAGCAGTTCTTC. It codes for CSAREDAFSYNEQFF.

This clonotype has just a few counts. This chain uses TRBV24-1 with TRBJ2-3; TRBD2 is a possible D gene (6 bases). From germline, CDR1 is KGHDR and CDR2 SFDVKD. V lost 3 bases to trimming and J lost 0 bases, with 12 bases between them. The CDR3 consists of 16 residues. CDR3 in DNA: TGTGCCACCAGTGATCCCCGGCGGGGCAGCACAGATACGCAGTATTTT. Residues: CATSDPRRGSTDTQYF.

The J gene is TRBJ2-4, the V gene TRBV9, with D hard to call. Germline CDR1 and CDR2: SGDLS and YYNGEE. This CDR3 is built from 16 residues. V was pared by 3 bases and J by 0 bases, with 13 bases between. In DNA form, the CDR3 reads TGTGCCAGCAGCGCGCCAAGGACGCTAGCCAAAAACATTCAGTACTTC. The encoded protein is CASSAPRTLAKNIQYF. The full variable domain, its missing parts supplied by reference TRBV9 and TRBJ2-4, is DSGVTQTPKHLITATGQRVTLRCSPRSGDLSVYWYQQSLDQGLQFLIQYYNGEERAKGNILERFSAQQFPDLHSELNLSSLELGDSALYFCASSAPRTLAKNIQYFGAGTRLSVL.

The chain combines TRBV5-1 with TRBJ1-2; D is unclear. V gave up 5 bases and J gave up 3 bases, with 11 bases separating them. Germline assignment: CDR1 SGHRS and CDR2 YFSETQ. CDR3 size: 13 residues. CDR3 loop: CASRREADYGYTF. The CDR3 DNA reads as TGCGCCAGCAGAAGGGAAGCGGACTATGGCTACACCTTC.

This clonotype was seen a handful of times. The V gene is TRBV25-1, the J gene TRBJ1-1; 8 nucleotides match TRBD1. V was clipped by 8 bases and J by 1 base; unmatched bases: 6. The CDR3 length is 14 residues. The germline V gene encodes CDR1 MGHDK and CDR2 SYGVNS. The CDR3 DNA reads as TGTGCCAGCCGCCCTACAGGGGGGAACACTGAAGCTTTCTTT. Residues: CASRPTGGNTEAFF.

In its sample, this clonotype was seen a few times. The chain carries TRBV20-1 and TRBJ1-4; D is perhaps TRBD1 (5 bases). Germline loops: CDR1 DFQATT, CDR2 SNEGSKA (reference sequence). CDR3 length equals 16 residues. V was pared by 3 bases and J by 0 bases, with 14 bases between. This CDR3 is CSARGGAVATNEKLFF. The DNA for the CDR3 is TGCAGTGCTAGGGGAGGGGCGGTCGCAACTAATGAAAAACTGTTTTTT.

The chain links TRBV7-8 to TRBJ2-7; 7 bases fit TRBD1. CDR1 and CDR2 from the germline V gene are SGHVS and FQNEAQ. J gave up 0 bases and V 5 bases, and 10 bases lay outside the gene matches. The CDR3 runs 16 residues. CDR3 region: CASSTRDSPSSYEQYF. CDR3 nucleotides: TGTGCCAGCAGCACCCGGGACAGCCCTTCCTCCTACGAGCAGTACTTC.

This clonotype was seen many times. The chain links TRBV14 to TRBJ1-1, with D perhaps matching TRBD1 (5 bases). This CDR3 spans 15 amino acids. V lost 2 bases, J lost 4 bases, and 14 bases lay in between. Germline CDR1 is SGHDN and CDR2 is FVKESK. DNA of the CDR3: TGTGCCAGCAGCCAAAGCGCGGGGGGGACCACTGAAGCTTTCTTT. Protein product: CASSQSAGGTTEAFF.

The chain uses TRBV12-3 or TRBV12-4 and TRBJ2-6; TRBD1 matches 9 bases. The CDR3 totals 19 residues. Trimming at V came to 6 bases and at J to 0 bases, leaving 12 bases not matched to a gene. The CDR3 sequence: CASRDRGRVLTSGANVLTF. The CDR3, as DNA: TGTGCCAGCAGGGACAGGGGTAGGGTACTCACCTCTGGGGCCAACGTCCTGACTTTC.

This clonotype came up many times. The rearrangement uses TRBV12-3 or TRBV12-4 and TRBJ1-1; D is possibly TRBD1 (5 bases). The CDR3 has 12 residues. The V and J ends lost 6 bases and 5 bases respectively, with 10 bases between them. The CDR3 sequence: CASRRGPTEAFF. CDR3 nucleotides: TGTGCCAGCAGGAGGGGACCGACTGAAGCTTTCTTT.

The V and J genes are TRBV28 and TRBJ1-2; D is unclear. Germline V gene data show CDR1 as MDHEN and CDR2 as SYDVKM. V lost 7 bases, J lost 4 bases, and 22 bases lay in between. This CDR3 is 16 amino acids long. The CDR3 DNA follows: TGTGCCAGCACCGCCGGGGAAAGGAGATTATTCTATGGCTACACCTTC. Translation gives CASTAGERRLFYGYTF.

This clonotype was seen ten or more times. The CDR3 reads CASRRAGGISDEQYF. Written as DNA, the CDR3 is TGTGCCAGTAGAAGGGCAGGGGGCATATCGGACGAGCAGTACTTC. V gene TRBV19 combines with J gene TRBJ2-7, with 8 bases that match TRBD1. V was clipped by 6 bases and J by 5 bases; unmatched bases: 12. From germline, CDR1 is LNHDA and CDR2 SQIVND (reference sequence). The CDR3 length is 15 residues.

The J gene is TRBJ1-2, the V gene TRBV5-5, with D unresolved. Germline CDR1 is SGHKS and CDR2 is YYEKEE (reference sequence). The CDR3 is 16 amino acids. V dropped 2 bases and J dropped 2 bases, with 16 bases sitting between them. For the CDR3, the DNA is TGTGCCAGCAGCTTCCTTGAGGGAGCCTCCAACTATGGCTACACCTTC. This sequence encodes CASSFLEGASNYGYTF.

There are many counts of this clonotype. The chain recombines TRBV16 with TRBJ1-5; D gene uncertain. The CDR3 is 14 amino acids. Germline-derived CDR1 and CDR2 are KGHSY and FQNENV. The V end was cut by 2 bases, the J end by 2 bases, with 7 bases between. The CDR3 sequence is CASSQGLGNQPQHF. CDR3 nucleotide sequence: TGTGCCAGCAGCCAAGGCCTGGGCAATCAGCCCCAGCATTTT.

In its sample, this clonotype was seen a few times. CDR3: CASSAGGTANEQFF. DNA for the CDR3: TGTGCCAGCAGCGCTGGGGGGACAGCGAATGAGCAGTTCTTC. This chain uses TRBV9 with TRBJ2-1; possibly TRBD1 for D (7 bases). V gave up 3 bases and J gave up 7 bases, with 14 bases separating them. Germline CDR1 reads SGDLS; CDR2 reads YYNGEE. The CDR3 covers 14 residues.

This clonotype was observed a few times. This chain links TRBV5-1 with TRBJ1-1; TRBD1 matches 9 bases. The CDR3 is 15 amino acids. J gave up 3 bases and V 3 bases, and 6 bases lay outside the gene matches. Germline values: CDR1 SGHRS, CDR2 YFSETQ. CDR3 bases: TGCGCCAGCAGCTCCATCCGACAGGGGGACACTGAAGCTTTCTTT. Translation gives CASSSIRQGDTEAFF.